Below are 23 T cell receptor beta chains sequenced from a single sample in a study of cytomegalovirus exposure and HLA in healthy donors. 60 Vbeta and 13 Jbeta primers were used in PCR. Sequenced by immunoSEQ multiplex PCR; TCRdb stores in-frame clones only, minus some. The sample lists under 150,000 clones, 65% to 75% occurring once. Sequencing was performed on PBMCs. The origin of the receptors is a woman aged 40 to 55 in good health and CMV-seropositive.

This sequence joins TRBV4-3 and TRBJ2-7, with a possible D match to TRBD1 (6 bases). V shed 4 bases and J shed 4 bases, with 14 bases lying between them. The CDR3 spans 14 residues. CDR1 and CDR2 from the germline V gene are LGHNA and YSLEER. CDR3 sequence reads: CASSPPGRGYEQYF. As DNA, the CDR3 is TGCGCCAGCAGCCCTCCGGGCAGGGGATACGAGCAGTACTTC.

This sequence joins TRBV9 and TRBJ1-2; TRBD1 agrees at 7 bases. V was clipped by 2 bases and J by 4 bases; unmatched bases: 5. The germline CDR1 and CDR2 sequences are SGDLS and YYNGEE. This CDR3 region has 14 residues. The DNA of the CDR3 is TGTGCCAGCAGCGTTCAGGGGGACGCCTATGGCTACACCTTC. This translates into CASSVQGDAYGYTF.

The chain uses TRBV2 and TRBJ1-5, with 8 bases that match TRBD1. The J segment lost 6 bases and the V segment lost 6 bases, leaving 16 bases of the junction unmatched. The germline V gene encodes CDR1 SNHLY and CDR2 FYNNEI. The CDR3 is made up of 17 amino acids. The CDR3 region has the DNA TGTGCCAGCAGCTCCGGACAGGGAGAGTTCCAAGGTCAGCCCCAGCATTTT. This gives the protein CASSSGQGEFQGQPQHF.

The rearrangement joins TRBV5-1 to TRBJ2-1, with a weak D call TRBD2 (6 bases). Per the germline V gene, CDR1 is SGHRS and CDR2 is YFSETQ. The CDR3 runs 15 residues. Trimming left V 4 bases short and J 3 bases short, with 14 bases between. In DNA, the CDR3 is TGCGCCAGCAGCGAGACTACTAGCTTCTACAATGAGCAGTTCTTC. The encoded protein is CASSETTSFYNEQFF.

This clone was recorded many times. The chain recombines TRBV7-2 with TRBJ2-2; 8 positions match TRBD2. The CDR3 runs 16 residues. Germline CDR1 and CDR2: SGHTA and FQGNSA. V dropped 9 bases and J dropped 5; count of bases not matched to a gene: 14. CDR3 loop: CARYGVRSGGTGELFF. The CDR3 DNA is TGTGCCAGGTACGGAGTTAGGAGCGGGGGAACCGGGGAGCTGTTTTTT.

The gene calls are TRBV5-6 and TRBJ1-1; D not certain. Trimming stripped 1 base from V and 0 bases from J, with 7 bases between. The germline CDR1 and CDR2 sequences are SGHDT and YYEEEE. The CDR3 has 14 residues. CDR3 coding DNA: TGTGCCAGCAGCTTGATCCAGATGAACACTGAAGCTTTCTTT. Amino acid sequence: CASSLIQMNTEAFF.

The genes are TRBV19 and TRBJ2-1; 10 bases match TRBD2. Germline V gene lookup returns CDR1 LNHDA and CDR2 SQIVND (reference sequence). CDR3 length equals 17 residues. The junction had 6 bases not matched to a gene; V was cut back by 3 bases and J by 1 base. The CDR3 sequence: CASSIKPTSGSYNEQFF. The CDR3 bases are TGTGCCAGTAGTATTAAACCGACTAGCGGGTCCTACAATGAGCAGTTCTTC.

The rearrangement links TRBV5-1 to TRBJ2-5; TRBD2 agrees at 7 bases. Germline values: CDR1 SGHRS, CDR2 YFSETQ. The CDR3 contains 13 residues. Losses at the gene ends were 7 bases for V and 1 base for J; bases not matched to a gene: 4. The CDR3 protein is CASGSSGQETQYF. For the CDR3, the DNA is TGCGCCAGCGGATCTAGCGGCCAAGAGACCCAGTACTTC.

The V call is TRBV28, the J call TRBJ1-6; TRBD1 is a possible D gene (5 bases). The CDR3 totals 14 residues. The V gene's germline CDR1 is MDHEN and CDR2 SYDVKM. The V end was cut by 4 bases, the J end by 7 bases, with 11 bases between. CDR3 DNA: TGTGCCAGCAGTTACCAGGGCCCCAATTCACCCCTCCACTTT. Its translation is CASSYQGPNSPLHF.

This CDR3 is CASRSDRGHGNTIYF. CDR3 bases: TGTGCCAGCAGATCCGACAGGGGGCATGGAAACACCATATATTTT. The chain recombines TRBV7-2 with TRBJ1-3; 10 nucleotides agree with TRBD1. Germline values: CDR1 SGHTA, CDR2 FQGNSA. The CDR3 runs to 15 residues. The ends lost 6 bases at V and 3 bases at J; junction bases unmatched: 5.

In this sample, this clone turned up a few times. CDR3 protein: CASSYAATSYNEQFF. In DNA form, the CDR3 reads TGTGCCAGCAGTTACGCGGCTACTTCCTACAATGAGCAGTTCTTC. The genes are TRBV5-6 and TRBJ2-1; no reliable D call. Germline V gene sequence: CDR1 SGHDT, CDR2 YYEEEE. The CDR3 is made up of 15 amino acids. Deletions cut 5 bases from V and 1 base from J, with 13 bases between.

This chain uses TRBV7-2 with TRBJ1-2, with D perhaps matching TRBD1 (5 bases). V lost 3 bases, J lost 4 bases, and 12 bases lay in between. Germline CDR1 SGHTA, CDR2 FQGNSA. The CDR3 consists of 14 residues. The CDR3 DNA reads TGTGCCAGCAGCTTGAACAGGCAATTCTATGGCTACACCTTC. Encoded protein: CASSLNRQFYGYTF.

The genes are TRBV5-1 and TRBJ2-1; maybe TRBD2 (6 bases). CDR1 and CDR2 (germline): SGHRS, YFSETQ. V was trimmed by 5 bases and J by 9 bases, leaving 9 bases between them. The CDR3 covers 11 residues. The CDR3 region has the DNA TGCGCCAGCAGGGTGGGGGGTGAGCAGTTCTTC. Encoded protein: CASRVGGEQFF. The complete variable domain, with remaining parts taken from reference TRBV5-1 and TRBJ2-1, reads KAGVTQTPRYLIKTRGQQVTLSCSPISGHRSVSWYQQTPGQGLQFLFEYFSETQRNKGNFPGRFSGRQFSNSRSEMNVSTLELGDSALYLCASRVGGEQFFGPGTRLTVL.

This clone was picked up one time. The chain uses TRBV2 and TRBJ2-2; 7 bases are a match to TRBD1. Per the germline V gene, CDR1 is SNHLY and CDR2 is FYNNEI. The CDR3 extends over 15 amino acids. The trim removed 7 bases at V and 3 bases at J, leaving 8 bases unmatched. This CDR3 reads CASKRDSIYTGELFF. CDR3 nucleotide sequence: TGTGCCAGCAAACGGGACAGCATCTACACCGGGGAGCTGTTTTTT.

This clone was detected a few times. The gene calls are TRBV6-5 and TRBJ1-5; 10 nucleotides line up with TRBD1. The CDR3 spans 15 residues. V lost 6 bases to trimming and J lost 7 bases; unmatched junction nucleotides: 9. Looked up from germline, CDR1 is MNHEY and CDR2 is SVGAGI. The CDR3 region is CASSPTDRGQQPQHF. The CDR3 nucleotides read TGTGCCAGCAGCCCGACCGACAGGGGGCAACAGCCCCAGCATTTT.

This clone was detected only once. The J gene is TRBJ2-7, the V gene TRBV7-3; TRBD2 might be the D (6 bases). The V end lost 2 bases, the J end lost 2 bases, and 13 bases lay between the germline ends. The CDR3 has 15 amino acids. CDR1 is SGHTA and CDR2 is FQGTGA in the germline V gene. The DNA of the CDR3 is TGTGCCAGCAGCTTAGGAGGGAACCCGACCTACGAGCAGTACTTC. Its protein product is CASSLGGNPTYEQYF.

This clone was seen only a few times. The rearrangement joins TRBV5-1 to TRBJ2-1, with D maybe TRBD2 (6 bases). Germline CDR1 and CDR2: SGHRS and YFSETQ. CDR3 length equals 18 residues. Trimming removed 0 bases at V and 4 bases at J, with 20 bases between. The CDR3 DNA sequence: TGCGCCAGCAGCTTGGCCGCCGGAGGGGAGCGGACATACAATGAGCAGTTCTTC. Residues: CASSLAAGGERTYNEQFF.

The gene calls are TRBV11-1 and TRBJ2-1, with TRBD1 matching 7 bases. Unmatched junction bases numbered 2, after V lost 3 bases and J lost 0 bases. Germline V CDR1 and CDR2: SGHAT, FQDESV (reference sequence). This CDR3 has 15 residues. Here the CDR3 reads CASSFQGVSYNEQFF. The CDR3 region has the DNA TGTGCCAGCAGCTTCCAGGGGGTCTCCTACAATGAGCAGTTCTTC.

This clone was seen a handful of times. The V call is TRBV15, the J call TRBJ1-1; 7 bases align to TRBD1. Germline V gene sequence: CDR1 LNHNV, CDR2 YYDKDF (reference sequence). V shed 4 bases, J shed 4 bases, and the junction held 6 bases outside the gene matches. CDR3 length: 14 residues. CDR3 protein: CATSIRQGGTEAFF. The CDR3 DNA sequence: TGTGCCACCAGCATCAGACAGGGTGGCACTGAAGCTTTCTTT.

This clone was seen a few times. The chain combines TRBV2 with TRBJ2-3; the D gene is possibly TRBD2 (5 bases). Trimming removed 7 bases at V and 0 bases at J, with 14 bases between. The germline CDR1 and CDR2 sequences are SNHLY and FYNNEI. The CDR3 totals 15 residues. In DNA form, the CDR3 reads TGTGCCAGCACTCCCGGGGTAGCTAGCACAGATACGCAGTATTTT. Protein: CASTPGVASTDTQYF.

The chain recombines TRBV2 with TRBJ1-4; TRBD1 agrees at 8 bases. V was pared by 10 bases and J by 8 bases, with 9 bases of the junction left unmatched. Germline CDR1 is SNHLY and CDR2 is FYNNEI. CDR3 size: 13 residues. This CDR3 is CAIRQGSGEKLFF. In DNA, the CDR3 is TGTGCCATCCGACAGGGGAGTGGGGAAAAACTGTTTTTT.

The V gene is TRBV18, the J gene TRBJ2-1; unclear D gene. This CDR3 is 12 amino acids long. The germline V gene has CDR1 KGHSH and CDR2 LQKENI. Between the trimmed V and J ends, which lost 0 bases and 6 bases, there was a span of 3 bases. The CDR3 nucleotides are TGTGCCAGCTCACCACCGAGCAATGAGCAGTTCTTC. Its translation: CASSPPSNEQFF.

The chain joins TRBV2 to TRBJ2-7; possibly TRBD2 for D (5 bases). V was cut by 6 bases and J by 1 base, with 10 bases left in between. Germline V CDR1 and CDR2: SNHLY, FYNNEI. This CDR3 is built from 13 residues. CDR3 in DNA: TGTGCCAGCAGGGTGACTACTTCCTACGAGCAGTACTTC. Translated, it gives CASRVTTSYEQYF.